This T cell receptor beta chain was documented in a study of cytomegalovirus exposure and HLA in healthy donors. Vbeta (60) and Jbeta (13) primers were used in the PCR. The protocol was immunoSEQ multiplex PCR, while the TCRdb copy is restricted to in-frame clones and leaves out a portion. The sample records approximately 140,000 clones, 70% to 85% being singletons. As concerns this clone: No antigen is known for it.

The length of the CDR3 is 13 residues. Germline assignment: CDR1 SGHNT and CDR2 YENEEA. The V end lost 5 bases, the J end lost 6 bases, and 13 bases lay between the germline ends. Study-level results: A later analysis found that most CMV-associated TCR beta chains appeared HLA-restricted.

The rearrangement links TRBV11-3 to TRBJ2-5; a possible D gene is TRBD2 (5 bases). Sequencing used PBMCs. The receptor was derived from a male donor in good health and CMV-seronegative. CDR3 coding DNA: TGTGCCAGCAGCCTCGAGGGCCCGAAGACCCAGTACTTC. This gives the protein CASSLEGPKTQYF.